Given below is one T cell receptor (beta chain) in context. The record originates from a study of cytomegalovirus exposure and HLA in healthy donors. The CDR3 runs 15 residues. Germline assignment: CDR1 MNHEY and CDR2 SVGAGI. V was clipped by 5 bases and J by 7 bases, with 15 bases between them. PCR primers comprised 60 Vbeta and 13 Jbeta primers. The assay was immunoSEQ multiplex PCR, and TCRdb's table has in-frame clones only and misses some. The data show 150,000 to 250,000 clones, 75% to 85% seen once. The clonotype comes from a girl aged 5-17 years in good health and CMV-seropositive. The rearrangement joins TRBV6-5 to TRBJ1-6; the D gene is possibly TRBD1 (6 bases). The sequencing input was PBMCs. The CDR3, as DNA: TGTGCCAGCAGTACCGACATGGGGGCGAATTCACCCCTCCACTTT. Residues: CASSTDMGANSPLHF.